This T cell receptor (beta chain) was found in a study of T cells in Graves' hyperthyroidism and ophthalmopathy. RNA transcripts were the template for amplifying TCR beta CDR3 regions. First-round RT-PCR targeting the TCR CDR3 was performed with the HTBI primer set. TCRdb called the multiplex PCR reads again in MiXCR, with one record for every CDR3 protein. The profile covers over 650,000 distinct CDR3 sequences, with around 15% appearing a single time and around 7.7% taken by the ten largest. Ten or more counts support this clonotype. This CDR3 spans 15 amino acids. Germline V gene lookup returns CDR1 MNHNS and CDR2 SASEGT. With 5 bases clipped from V and 4 bases from J, the junction kept 6 bases outside the gene matches.

The chain has TRBV6-1 and TRBJ2-3; 10 positions agree with TRBD1. This TCR came from a man aged 18 to 29 with Graves' hyperthyroidism. Sequences were obtained from blood. The CDR3 spells CASSYVGQGADTQYF. CDR3 DNA sequence: TGTGCCAGCAGTTATGTCGGACAGGGGGCAGATACGCAGTATTTT.